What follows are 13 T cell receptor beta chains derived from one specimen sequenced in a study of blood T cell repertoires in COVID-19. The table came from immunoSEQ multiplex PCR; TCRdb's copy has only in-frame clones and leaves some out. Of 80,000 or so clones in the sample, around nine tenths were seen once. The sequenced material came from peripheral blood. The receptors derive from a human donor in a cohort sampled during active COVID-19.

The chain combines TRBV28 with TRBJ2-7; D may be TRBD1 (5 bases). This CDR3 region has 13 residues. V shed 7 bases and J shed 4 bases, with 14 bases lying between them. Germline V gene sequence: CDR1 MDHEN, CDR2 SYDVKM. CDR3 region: CASNRLGPYEQYF. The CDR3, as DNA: TGTGCCAGCAACAGGTTGGGCCCGTACGAGCAGTACTTC.

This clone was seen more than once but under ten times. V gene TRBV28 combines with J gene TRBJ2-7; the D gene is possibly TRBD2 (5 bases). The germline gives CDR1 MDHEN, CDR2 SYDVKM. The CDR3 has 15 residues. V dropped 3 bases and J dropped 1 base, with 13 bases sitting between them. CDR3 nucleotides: TGTGCCAGCAGTTTTTCCCCGGACTCTTCCTACGAGCAGTACTTC. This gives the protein CASSFSPDSSYEQYF. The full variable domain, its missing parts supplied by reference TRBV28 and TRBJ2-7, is DVKVTQSSRYLVKRTGEKVFLECVQDMDHENMFWYRQDPGLGLRLIYFSYDVKMKEKGDIPEGYSVSREKKERFSLILESASTNQTSMYLCASSFSPDSSYEQYFGPGTRLTVT.

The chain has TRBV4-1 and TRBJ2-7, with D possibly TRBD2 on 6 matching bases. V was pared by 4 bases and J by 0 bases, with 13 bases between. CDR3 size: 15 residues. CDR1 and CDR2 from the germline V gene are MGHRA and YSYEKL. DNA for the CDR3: TGCGCCAGCAGCCCTACTAGCCTGAGCTCCTACGAGCAGTACTTC. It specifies CASSPTSLSSYEQYF.

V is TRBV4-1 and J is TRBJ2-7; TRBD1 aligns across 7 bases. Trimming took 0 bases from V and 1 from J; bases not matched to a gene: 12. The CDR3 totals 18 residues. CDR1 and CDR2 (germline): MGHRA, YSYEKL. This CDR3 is CASSQDWQRTGVSYEQYF. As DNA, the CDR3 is TGCGCCAGCAGCCAAGATTGGCAGAGGACAGGTGTATCCTACGAGCAGTACTTC.

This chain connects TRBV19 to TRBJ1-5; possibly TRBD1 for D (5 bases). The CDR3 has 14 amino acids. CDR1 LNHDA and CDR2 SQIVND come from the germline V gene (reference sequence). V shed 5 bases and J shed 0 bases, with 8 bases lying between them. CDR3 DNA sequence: TGTGCCAGTAGTCCGACAGTTAGCAATCAGCCCCAGCATTTT. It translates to CASSPTVSNQPQHF. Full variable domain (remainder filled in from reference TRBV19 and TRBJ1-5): DGGITQSPKYLFRKEGQNVTLSCEQNLNHDAMYWYRQDPGQGLRLIYYSQIVNDFQKGDIAEGYSVSREKKESFPLTVTSAQKNPTAFYLCASSPTVSNQPQHFGDGTRLSIL.

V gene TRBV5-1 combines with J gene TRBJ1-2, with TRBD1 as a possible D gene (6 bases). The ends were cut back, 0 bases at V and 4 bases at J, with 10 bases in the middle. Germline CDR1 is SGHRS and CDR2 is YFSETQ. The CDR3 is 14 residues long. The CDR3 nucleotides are TGCGCCAGCAGCTTGGACCAGGGGACCTATGGCTACACCTTC. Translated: CASSLDQGTYGYTF.

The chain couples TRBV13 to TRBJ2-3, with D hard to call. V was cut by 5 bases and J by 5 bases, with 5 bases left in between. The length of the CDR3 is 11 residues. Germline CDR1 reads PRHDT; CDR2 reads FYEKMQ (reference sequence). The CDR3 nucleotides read TGTGCCAGCAGCCCAAAAGATACGCAGTATTTT. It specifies CASSPKDTQYF.

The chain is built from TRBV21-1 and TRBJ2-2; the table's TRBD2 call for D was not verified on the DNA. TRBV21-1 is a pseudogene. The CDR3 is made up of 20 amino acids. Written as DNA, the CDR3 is TGTGCCAGCAGCAAACGATATCTCCTAGCGGGGGGGCCTCACACCGGGGAGCTGTTTTTT. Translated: CASSKRYLLAGGPHTGELFF.

The CDR3 loop reads CASSSPVRNTEAFF. CDR3 in DNA: TGTGCCAGCAGTTCCCCGGTTAGGAACACTGAAGCTTTCTTT. This chain connects TRBV6-5 to TRBJ1-1, with D hard to call. V gave up 4 bases and J gave up 1 base, with 10 bases separating them. CDR1 is MNHEY and CDR2 is SVGAGI in the germline V gene. The CDR3 has 14 residues.

CDR3 protein: CASSLGALQPQHF. DNA of the CDR3: TGCGCCAGCAGCCTGGGGGCACTTCAGCCCCAGCATTTT. The chain carries TRBV5-1 and TRBJ1-5; possible D gene TRBD1, 6 bases. Germline V gene lookup returns CDR1 SGHRS and CDR2 YFSETQ. Trimming took off 4 bases at V and 6 bases at J, with 11 bases between the two ends. The CDR3 has 13 amino acids.

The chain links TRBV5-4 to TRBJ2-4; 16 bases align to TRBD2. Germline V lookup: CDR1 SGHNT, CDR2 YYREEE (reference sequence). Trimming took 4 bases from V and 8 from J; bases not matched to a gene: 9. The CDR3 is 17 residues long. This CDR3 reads CASSGGTSGRGGYIQYF. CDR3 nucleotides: TGTGCCAGCAGCGGAGGGACTAGCGGGAGGGGAGGGTACATTCAGTACTTC.

The CDR3 DNA reads TGTGCCAGCAGCTTATTCTCGGGACACTACAATGAGCAGTTCTTC. It is translated as CASSLFSGHYNEQFF. This chain links TRBV7-8 with TRBJ2-1; D perhaps matches TRBD1 (6 bases). V gave up 2 bases and J gave up 3 bases, with 11 bases separating them. Germline CDR1 and CDR2: SGHVS and FQNEAQ. The CDR3 length is 15 residues.

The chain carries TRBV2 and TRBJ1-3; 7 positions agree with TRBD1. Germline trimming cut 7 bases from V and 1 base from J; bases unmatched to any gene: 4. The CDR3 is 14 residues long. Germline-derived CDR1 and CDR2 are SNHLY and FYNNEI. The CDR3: CASTPTGSGNTIYF. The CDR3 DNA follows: TGTGCCAGCACTCCGACAGGGTCTGGAAACACCATATATTTT. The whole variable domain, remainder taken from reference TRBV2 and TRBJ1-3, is EPEVTQTPSHQVTQMGQEVILRCVPISNHLYFYWYRQILGQKVEFLVSFYNNEISEKSEIFDDQFSVERPDGSNFTLKIRSTKLEDSAMYFCASTPTGSGNTIYFGEGSWLTVV.